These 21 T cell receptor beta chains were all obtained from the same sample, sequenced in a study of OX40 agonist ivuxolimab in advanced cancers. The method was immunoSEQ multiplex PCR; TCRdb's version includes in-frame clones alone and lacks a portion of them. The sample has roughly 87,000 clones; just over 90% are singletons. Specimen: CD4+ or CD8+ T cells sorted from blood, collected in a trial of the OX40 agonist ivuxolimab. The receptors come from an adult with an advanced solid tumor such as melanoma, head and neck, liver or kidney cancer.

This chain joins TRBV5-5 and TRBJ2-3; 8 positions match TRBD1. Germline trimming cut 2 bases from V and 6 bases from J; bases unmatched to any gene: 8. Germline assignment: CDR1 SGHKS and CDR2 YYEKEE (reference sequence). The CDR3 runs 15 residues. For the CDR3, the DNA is TGTGCCAGCAGCTTCACAGGGGGACAAGAGGATACGCAGTATTTT. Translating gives CASSFTGGQEDTQYF.

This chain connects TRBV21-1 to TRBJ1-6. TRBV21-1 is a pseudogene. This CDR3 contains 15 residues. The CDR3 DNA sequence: TGTGCCAGCAGCAAAACCGGGGGATTTAATTCACCCCTCCACTTT. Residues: CASSKTGGFNSPLHF.

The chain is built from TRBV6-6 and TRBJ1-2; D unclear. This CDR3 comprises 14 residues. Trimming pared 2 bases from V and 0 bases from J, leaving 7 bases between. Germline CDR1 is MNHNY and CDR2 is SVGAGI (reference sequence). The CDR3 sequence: CASSYQETNYGYTF. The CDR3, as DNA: TGTGCCAGCAGTTACCAGGAGACTAACTATGGCTACACCTTC.

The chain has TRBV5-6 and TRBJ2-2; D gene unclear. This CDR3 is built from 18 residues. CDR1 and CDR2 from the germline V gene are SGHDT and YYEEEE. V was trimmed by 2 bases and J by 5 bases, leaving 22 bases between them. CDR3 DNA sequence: TGTGCCAGCAGCTTATTAGGACCGGCTTTAATGAGTACCGGGGAGCTGTTTTTT. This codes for CASSLLGPALMSTGELFF.

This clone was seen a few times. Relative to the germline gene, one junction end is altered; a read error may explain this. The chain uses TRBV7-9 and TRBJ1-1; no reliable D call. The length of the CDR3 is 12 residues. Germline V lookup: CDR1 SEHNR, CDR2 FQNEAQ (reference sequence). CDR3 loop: CASSLGGKQVPF. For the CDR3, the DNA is TGTGCCAGCAGCTTAGGTGGGAAACAAGTTCCGTTT.

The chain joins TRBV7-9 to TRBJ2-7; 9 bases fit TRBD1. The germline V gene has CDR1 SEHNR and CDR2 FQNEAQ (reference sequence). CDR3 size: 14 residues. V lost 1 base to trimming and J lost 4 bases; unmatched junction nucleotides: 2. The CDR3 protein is CASSLGTGVYEQYF. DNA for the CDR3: TGTGCCAGCAGCTTAGGGACAGGGGTATACGAGCAGTACTTC.

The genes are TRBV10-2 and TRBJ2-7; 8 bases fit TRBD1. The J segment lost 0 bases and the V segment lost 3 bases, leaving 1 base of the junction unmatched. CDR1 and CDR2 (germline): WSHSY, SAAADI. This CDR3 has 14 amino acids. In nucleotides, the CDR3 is TGCGCCAGCAGTGAACAGGGGGGCTCCTACGAGCAGTACTTC. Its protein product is CASSEQGGSYEQYF.

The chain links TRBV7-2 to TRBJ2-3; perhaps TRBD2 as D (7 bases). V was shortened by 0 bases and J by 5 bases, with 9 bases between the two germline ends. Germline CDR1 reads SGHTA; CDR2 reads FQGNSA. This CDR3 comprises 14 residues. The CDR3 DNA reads TGTGCCAGCAGCTTAGCGGGGGGGCTAGATACGCAGTATTTT. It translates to CASSLAGGLDTQYF.

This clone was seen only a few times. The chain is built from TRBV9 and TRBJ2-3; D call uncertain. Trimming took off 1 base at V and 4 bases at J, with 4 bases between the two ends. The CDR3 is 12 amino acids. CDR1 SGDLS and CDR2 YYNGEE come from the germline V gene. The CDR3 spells CASSVIPDTQYF. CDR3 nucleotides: TGTGCCAGCAGCGTAATTCCAGATACGCAGTATTTT.

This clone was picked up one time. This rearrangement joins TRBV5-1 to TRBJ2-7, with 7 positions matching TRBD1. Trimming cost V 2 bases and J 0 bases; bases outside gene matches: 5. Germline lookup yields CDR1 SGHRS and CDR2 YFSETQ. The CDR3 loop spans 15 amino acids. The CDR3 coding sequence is TGCGCCAGCAGCTTAGCCGGGACAGCCTCCTACGAGCAGTACTTC. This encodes CASSLAGTASYEQYF.

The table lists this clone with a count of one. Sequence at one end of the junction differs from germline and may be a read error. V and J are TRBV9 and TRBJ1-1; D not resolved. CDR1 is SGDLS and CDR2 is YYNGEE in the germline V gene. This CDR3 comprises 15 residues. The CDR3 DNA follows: TGTGCCAGCAGCGTAGGTGCGGGCTCTATCTCTGAGGCTTTCTTT. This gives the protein CASSVGAGSISEAFF.

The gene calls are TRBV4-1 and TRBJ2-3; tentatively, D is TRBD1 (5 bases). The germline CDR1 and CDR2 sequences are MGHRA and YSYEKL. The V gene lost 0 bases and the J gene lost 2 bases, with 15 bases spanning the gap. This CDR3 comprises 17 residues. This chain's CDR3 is CASSQELRQGVTDTQYF. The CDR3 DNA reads TGCGCCAGCAGCCAAGAGTTGAGGCAGGGCGTCACAGATACGCAGTATTTT.

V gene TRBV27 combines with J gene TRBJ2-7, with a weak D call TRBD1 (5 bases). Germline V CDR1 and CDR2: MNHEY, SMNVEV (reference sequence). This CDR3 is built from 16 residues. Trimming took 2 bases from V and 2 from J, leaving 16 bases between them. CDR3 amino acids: CASSLPHYRIAYEQYF. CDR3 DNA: TGTGCCAGCAGTTTACCTCATTACAGGATTGCCTACGAGCAGTACTTC.

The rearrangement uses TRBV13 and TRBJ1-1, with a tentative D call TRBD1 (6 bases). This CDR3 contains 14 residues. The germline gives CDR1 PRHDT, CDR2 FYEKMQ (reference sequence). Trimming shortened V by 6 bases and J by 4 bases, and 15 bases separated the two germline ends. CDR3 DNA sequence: TGTGCCAGCAGGACCCGAGGGGGGGGCACTGAAGCTTTCTTT. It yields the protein CASRTRGGGTEAFF.

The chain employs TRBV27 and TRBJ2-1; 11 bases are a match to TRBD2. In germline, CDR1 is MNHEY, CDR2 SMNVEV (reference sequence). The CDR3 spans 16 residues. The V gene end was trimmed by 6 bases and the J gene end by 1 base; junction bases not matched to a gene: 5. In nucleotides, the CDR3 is TGTGCCAGCAGGGACTTAGCGGGAGGGTCCTACAATGAGCAGTTCTTC. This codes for CASRDLAGGSYNEQFF.

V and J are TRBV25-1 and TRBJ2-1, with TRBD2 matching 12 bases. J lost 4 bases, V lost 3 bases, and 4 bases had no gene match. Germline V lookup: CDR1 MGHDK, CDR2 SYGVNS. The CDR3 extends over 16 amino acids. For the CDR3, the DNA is TGTGCCAGCAGTGATGCCGGACTAGCGGGGTACAATGAGCAGTTCTTC. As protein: CASSDAGLAGYNEQFF.

The CDR3 here is CAWSSGAAYEQYF. The CDR3 nucleotides read TGTGCCTGGAGTTCCGGGGCGGCCTACGAGCAGTACTTC. This chain connects TRBV30 to TRBJ2-7; perhaps D is TRBD1 or TRBD2 (5 bases each). Germline V CDR1 and CDR2: GTSNPN, SVGIG (reference sequence). V was cut by 2 bases and J by 2 bases, with 10 bases left in between. The CDR3 contains 13 residues. The variable domain in full, completed from reference TRBV30 and TRBJ2-7, reads SQTIHQWPATLVQPVGSPLSLECTVEGTSNPNLYWYRQAAGRGLQLLFYSVGIGQISSEVPQNLSASRPQDRQFILSSKKLLLSDSGFYLCAWSSGAAYEQYFGPGTRLTVT.

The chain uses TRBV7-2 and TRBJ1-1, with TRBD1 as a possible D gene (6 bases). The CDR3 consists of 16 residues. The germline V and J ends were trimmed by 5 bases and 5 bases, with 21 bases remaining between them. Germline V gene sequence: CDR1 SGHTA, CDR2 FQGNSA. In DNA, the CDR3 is TGTGCCAGCAGCATTATCGGGACCGCGAGGGGGACTGAAGCTTTCTTT. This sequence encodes CASSIIGTARGTEAFF.

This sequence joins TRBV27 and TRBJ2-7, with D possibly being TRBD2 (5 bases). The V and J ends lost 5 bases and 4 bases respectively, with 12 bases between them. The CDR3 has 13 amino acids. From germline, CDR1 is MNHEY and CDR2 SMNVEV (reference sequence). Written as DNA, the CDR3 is TGTGCCAGCAGTGGGCAGCGGCAATACGAGCAGTACTTC. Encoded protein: CASSGQRQYEQYF.

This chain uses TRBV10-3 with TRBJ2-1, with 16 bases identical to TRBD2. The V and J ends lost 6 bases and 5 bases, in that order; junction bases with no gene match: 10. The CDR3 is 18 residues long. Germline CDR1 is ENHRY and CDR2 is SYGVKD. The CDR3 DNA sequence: TGTGCCATCAGAGGGACTAGCGGGGGGGCTGGTATCGACAATGAGCAGTTCTTC. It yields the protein CAIRGTSGGAGIDNEQFF.

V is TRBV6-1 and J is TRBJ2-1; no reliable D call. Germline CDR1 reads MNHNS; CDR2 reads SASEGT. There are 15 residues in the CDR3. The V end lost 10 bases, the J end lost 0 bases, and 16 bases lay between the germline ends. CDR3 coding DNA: TGTGCCACCACCCCTCACGGTAGCTCCTACAATGAGCAGTTCTTC. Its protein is CATTPHGSSYNEQFF.